The sequence of this TCR beta chain was determined in a study of cytotoxic CD8 clonotypes in ibrutinib-treated CLL. Overall study: The taking of response samples occurred after a median approximately twelve months of treatment, with a range of 6 to 36.

To note about this clone: The antigen is unknown.

CDR1 MDHEN and CDR2 SYDVKM come from the germline V gene. CDR3 size: 15 residues. Losses at the gene ends were 5 bases for V and 5 bases for J; bases not matched to a gene: 10. Some clones are missing from TCRdb's copy, which holds only in-frame ones; the method was immunoSEQ multiplex PCR. The table lists roughly 150,000 clones, about four fifths of them singletons. General study points: The study sampled sustained-remission and progressing patients at different times.

This chain joins TRBV28 and TRBJ2-7; 9 bases fit TRBD1. This sequence was found in a human donor with chronic lymphocytic leukemia. Source: PBMCs, taken after 12 months of ibrutinib treatment. The CDR3 is CASSPLGQGKNEQYF. The CDR3 DNA reads as TGTGCCAGCAGTCCCCTCGGACAGGGGAAGAACGAGCAGTACTTC. The full variable domain, in which reference TRBV28 and TRBJ2-7 provide the parts outside the CDR3, is DVKVTQSSRYLVKRTGEKVFLECVQDMDHENMFWYRQDPGLGLRLIYFSYDVKMKEKGDIPEGYSVSREKKERFSLILESASTNQTSMYLCASSPLGQGKNEQYFGPGTRLTVT.